This T cell receptor (beta chain) was identified during a study of blood T cell repertoires in COVID-19. The table came from immunoSEQ multiplex PCR; TCRdb's copy has only in-frame clones and leaves some out. The table lists approximately 150,000 clones, 84% of them singletons. The V and J ends lost 5 bases and 0 bases respectively, with 14 bases between them. Germline V gene sequence: CDR1 SGHVS, CDR2 FQNEAQ. This CDR3 is 16 amino acids long. Sequenced sample: peripheral blood. The chain carries TRBV7-8 and TRBJ1-5; maybe TRBD1 (6 bases). The clonotype was recovered from a human donor in a cohort sampled during active COVID-19. The CDR3 nucleotides read TGTGCCAGCAGCCGGGGGGGGCTCTATAGCAATCAGCCCCAGCATTTT. Its protein product is CASSRGGLYSNQPQHF.